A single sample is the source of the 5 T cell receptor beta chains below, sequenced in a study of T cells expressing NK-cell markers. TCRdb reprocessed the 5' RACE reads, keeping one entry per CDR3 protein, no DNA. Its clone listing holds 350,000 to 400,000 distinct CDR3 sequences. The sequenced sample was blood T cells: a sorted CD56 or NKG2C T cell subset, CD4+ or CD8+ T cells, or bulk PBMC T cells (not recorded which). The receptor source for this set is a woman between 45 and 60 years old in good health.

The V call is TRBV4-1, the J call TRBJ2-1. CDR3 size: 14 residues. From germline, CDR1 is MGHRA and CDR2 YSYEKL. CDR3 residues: CASSQSGAGNEQFF.

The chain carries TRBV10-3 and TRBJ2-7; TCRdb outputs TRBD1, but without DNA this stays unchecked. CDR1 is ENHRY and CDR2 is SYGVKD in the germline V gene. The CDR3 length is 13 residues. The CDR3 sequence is CAGSGTGPLEQYF.

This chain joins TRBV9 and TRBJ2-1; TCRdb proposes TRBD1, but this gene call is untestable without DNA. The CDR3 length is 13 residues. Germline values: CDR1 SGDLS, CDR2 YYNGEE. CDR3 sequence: CASSYTPRDGQFF.

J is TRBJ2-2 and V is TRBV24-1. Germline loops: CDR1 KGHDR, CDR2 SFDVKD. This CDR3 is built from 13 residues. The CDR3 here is CATGITGTGELFF.

This chain's CDR3 is CASNGLVTREQYF. The genes are TRBV5-1 and TRBJ2-7; TCRdb's D gene call, TRBD2, goes unchecked for lack of DNA. Germline V lookup: CDR1 SGHRS, CDR2 YFSETQ. The CDR3 is made up of 13 amino acids. Full variable domain (remainder filled in from reference TRBV5-1 and TRBJ2-7): KAGVTQTPRYLIKTRGQQVTLSCSPISGHRSVSWYQQTPGQGLQFLFEYFSETQRNKGNFPGRFSGRQFSNSRSEMNVSTLELGDSALYLCASNGLVTREQYFGPGTRLTVT.